Presented here are 17 T cell receptor beta chains from one specimen sequenced in a study of neurological immune-mediated disorders. TCRdb analysed the 5' RACE reads with MiXCR anew, one entry per CDR3 protein. The sample includes tens of thousands of distinct CDR3 sequences, less than 5% of them seen just once. The source material was PBMCs. These receptors were taken from a woman aged 55-69 years with multiple sclerosis.

This clonotype was counted at least ten times. This sequence joins TRBV5-6 and TRBJ1-1, with D unclear. Germline lookup yields CDR1 SGHDT and CDR2 YYEEEE. V gave up 0 bases and J gave up 10 bases, with 10 bases separating them. This CDR3 has 12 residues. The CDR3 region is CASSLGIIGAFF. The CDR3 DNA sequence: TGTGCCAGCAGCTTGGGGATTATCGGAGCTTTCTTT. Full variable domain (outside the CDR3, taken from reference TRBV5-6 and TRBJ1-1): DAGVTQSPTHLIKTRGQQVTLRCSPKSGHDTVSWYQQALGQGPQFIFQYYEEEERQRGNFPDRFSGHQFPNYSSELNVNALLLGDSALYLCASSLGIIGAFFGQGTRLTVV.

In this sample, this clonotype turned up a few times. In DNA, the CDR3 is TGCGCCAGCAGCTCCGACATCGCCCCGGGGGAAGATACGCAGTATTTT. This sequence encodes CASSSDIAPGEDTQYF. This chain joins TRBV5-1 and TRBJ2-3; D may be TRBD2 (6 bases). The CDR3 runs to 16 residues. Germline CDR1 SGHRS, CDR2 YFSETQ. V was shortened by 3 bases and J by 5 bases, with 19 bases between the two germline ends.

This clonotype was recorded at least ten times. This rearrangement joins TRBV20-1 to TRBJ2-3; either TRBD1 or TRBD2 may fit D (5 bases each). Germline CDR1 DFQATT, CDR2 SNEGSKA (reference sequence). The V and J ends lost 2 bases and 1 base respectively, with 10 bases between them. CDR3 length: 14 amino acids. CDR3 nucleotides: TGCAGTGCTAGATGGGGGAGTCGCACAGATACGCAGTATTTT. Its translation is CSARWGSRTDTQYF.

The sample holds many counts of this clonotype. V gene TRBV28 combines with J gene TRBJ2-5, with a possible D match to TRBD2 (6 bases). Germline V gene lookup returns CDR1 MDHEN and CDR2 SYDVKM. The CDR3 covers 12 residues. Deletions cut 6 bases from V and 5 bases from J, with 10 bases between. The CDR3 sequence: CASRTRSETQYF. CDR3 coding DNA: TGTGCCAGCAGGACTAGATCTGAGACCCAGTACTTC.

This clonotype has ten or more counts. The CDR3 DNA is TGTGCCAGCACCCCCCGGGGAGGGGGAAGCACTGAAGCTTTCTTT. This gives the protein CASTPRGGGSTEAFF. The chain links TRBV19 to TRBJ1-1, with D perhaps matching TRBD1 (6 bases). Trimming removed 9 bases from V and 4 bases from J, with 21 bases in between. Per germline, CDR1 LNHDA and CDR2 SQIVND (reference sequence). The CDR3 covers 15 residues.

This clonotype has ten or more counts. For the CDR3, the DNA is TGTGCCAGCAGTGACCTTAAGGGGTGGGAGACCCAGTACTTC. As protein: CASSDLKGWETQYF. The V and J genes are TRBV2 and TRBJ2-5; perhaps TRBD1 as D (5 bases). Germline CDR1 is SNHLY and CDR2 is FYNNEI. Trimming cost V 3 bases and J 5 bases, with 13 bases left between them. The CDR3 totals 14 residues.

In this sample, this clonotype turned up many times. The genes are TRBV24-1 and TRBJ1-5; D is possibly TRBD1 (5 bases). V shed 4 bases and J shed 5 bases, with 11 bases lying between them. CDR3 length equals 14 residues. Germline values: CDR1 KGHDR, CDR2 SFDVKD. DNA of the CDR3: TGTGCCACCAGTGAGGCGGGGGGTGATCAGCCCCAGCATTTT. This codes for CATSEAGGDQPQHF.

This clonotype was counted only a few times. V is TRBV3-1 and J is TRBJ1-2; D remains ambiguous. The germline V gene encodes CDR1 LGHDT and CDR2 YNNKEL (reference sequence). The length of the CDR3 is 11 residues. The ends were cut back, 0 bases at V and 8 bases at J, with 4 bases in the middle. This CDR3 is CASSQDEGYTF. In DNA form, the CDR3 reads TGTGCCAGCAGCCAAGACGAGGGCTACACCTTC.

There are many counts of this clonotype. V is TRBV7-2 and J is TRBJ1-4, with D possibly being TRBD1 (6 bases). Germline CDR1 SGHTA, CDR2 FQGNSA. The V and J ends lost 5 bases and 2 bases respectively, with 18 bases between them. The CDR3 has 17 amino acids. This CDR3 reads CASSQHPQGSTNEKLFF. CDR3 DNA sequence: TGTGCCAGCAGCCAACACCCCCAGGGGTCGACTAATGAAAAACTGTTTTTT.

This clonotype was detected only a few times. The chain carries TRBV7-8 and TRBJ1-1; D is ambiguous. This CDR3 has 13 amino acids. V dropped 5 bases and J dropped 6 bases, with 13 bases sitting between them. Germline assignment: CDR1 SGHVS and CDR2 FQNEAQ. The DNA for the CDR3 is TGTGCCAGCAGCGTACATAGTGTCTCTGAAGCTTTCTTT. Its translation is CASSVHSVSEAFF. Full variable domain (remainder filled in from reference TRBV7-8 and TRBJ1-1): GAGVSQSPRYKVAKRGQDVALRCDPISGHVSLFWYQQALGQGPEFLTYFQNEAQLDKSGLPSDRFFAERPEGSVSTLKIQRTQQEDSAVYLCASSVHSVSEAFFGQGTRLTVV.

Ten or more counts support this clonotype. The rearrangement joins TRBV4-3 to TRBJ2-3, with D unresolved. The CDR3 spans 14 residues. Trimming cost V 4 bases and J 2 bases, with 10 bases left between them. The V gene's germline CDR1 is LGHNA and CDR2 YSLEER. CDR3 bases: TGCGCCAGCAGCCCCCGGACGCTCACAGATACGCAGTATTTT. Its protein product is CASSPRTLTDTQYF.

This chain connects TRBV5-1 to TRBJ2-1; 8 bases agree with TRBD1. The V gene end was trimmed by 4 bases and the J gene end by 7 bases; junction bases not matched to a gene: 13. Germline lookup yields CDR1 SGHRS and CDR2 YFSETQ. The CDR3 runs 16 residues. This CDR3 reads CASSPHRDRRVNEQFF. The CDR3 region has the DNA TGCGCCAGCAGCCCCCACCGGGACAGGCGGGTTAATGAGCAGTTCTTC.

The chain is built from TRBV11-2 and TRBJ1-1; D is undetermined. This CDR3 is 14 amino acids long. V lost 1 base, J lost 4 bases, and 10 bases lay in between. Germline CDR1 SGHAT, CDR2 FQNNGV. The CDR3 region is CASSLGGWGTEAFF. The CDR3 bases are TGTGCCAGCAGCTTAGGCGGGTGGGGCACTGAAGCTTTCTTT. The variable domain in full, with the rest retrieved from reference TRBV11-2 and TRBJ1-1, is EAGVAQSPRYKIIEKRQSVAFWCNPISGHATLYWYQQILGQGPKLLIQFQNNGVVDDSQLPKDRFSAERLKGVDSTLKIQPAKLEDSAVYLCASSLGGWGTEAFFGQGTRLTVV.

This clonotype was detected ten times or more. V and J are TRBV7-2 and TRBJ2-4, with TRBD2 matching over 13 bases. With V trimmed by 5 bases and J by 7 bases, 2 bases remained unmatched. This CDR3 comprises 14 residues. The germline CDR1 and CDR2 sequences are SGHTA and FQGNSA. CDR3 sequence reads: CASSLGLAGNIQYF. The CDR3 region has the DNA TGTGCCAGCAGCCTGGGACTAGCGGGGAACATTCAGTACTTC.

This clonotype was detected many times. CDR3 DNA: TGTGCCAGCAGTTACACGTCGACAGGGGCCACCTATGGCTACACCTTC. This sequence encodes CASSYTSTGATYGYTF. The chain combines TRBV6-2 or TRBV6-3 with TRBJ1-2; 8 bases align to TRBD1. The CDR3 contains 16 residues. CDR1 and CDR2 (germline): MNHEY, SVGEGT. Trimming cost V 2 bases and J 4 bases; bases outside gene matches: 9.

This clonotype was counted ten times or more. V gene TRBV29-1 combines with J gene TRBJ2-1; 8 bases are shared with TRBD1. Germline trimming cut 0 bases from V and 6 bases from J; bases unmatched to any gene: 10. Per the germline V gene, CDR1 is SQVTM and CDR2 is ANQGSEA. CDR3 length: 16 amino acids. The CDR3 sequence is CSVEDPRPGGLNEQFF. The CDR3 DNA reads TGCAGCGTTGAAGATCCCCGTCCAGGGGGCCTCAATGAGCAGTTCTTC.

This clonotype showed up many times. The chain is built from TRBV29-1 and TRBJ1-1; 10 positions match TRBD1. The CDR3 is made up of 13 amino acids. After removal of 5 bases from V and 6 bases from J, the junction contained 6 bases not matched to a gene. Germline V gives CDR1 SQVTM, CDR2 ANQGSEA. The CDR3 is CSVWTGGLPEAFF. CDR3 bases: TGCAGCGTTTGGACAGGGGGTCTCCCTGAAGCTTTCTTT.